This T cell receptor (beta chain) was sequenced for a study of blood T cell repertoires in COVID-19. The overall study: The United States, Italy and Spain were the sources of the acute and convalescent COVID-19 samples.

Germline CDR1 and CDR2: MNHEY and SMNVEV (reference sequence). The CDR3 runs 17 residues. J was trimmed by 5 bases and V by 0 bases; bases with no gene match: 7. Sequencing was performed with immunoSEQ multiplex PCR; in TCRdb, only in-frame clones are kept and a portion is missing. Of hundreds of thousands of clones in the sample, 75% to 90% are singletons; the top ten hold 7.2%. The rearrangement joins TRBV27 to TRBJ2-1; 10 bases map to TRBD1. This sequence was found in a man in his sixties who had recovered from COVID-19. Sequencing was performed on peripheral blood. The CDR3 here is CASSLSRRDRGNNEQFF. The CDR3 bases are TGTGCCAGCAGTTTATCTCGCCGGGACAGGGGAAACAATGAGCAGTTCTTC.